The rows below give T cell receptor beta chains drawn from one sample of a study of T cell responses to AZD1222 COVID-19 vaccine. Clones were read by immunoSEQ multiplex PCR, and TCRdb kept only the in-frame ones, dropping some. The profile shows approximately 70,000 clones, about 87% of them singletons. The sample here was peripheral blood, taken 28 days after the second dose of the MenACWY control vaccine. These receptors all stem from an adult who received the MenACWY meningococcal vaccine as a control. Both conserved end residues are part of each CDR3. Each record gives: V gene, J gene, CDR3 protein.

v_gene: TRBV5-6; j_gene: TRBJ2-1; CDR3aa: CASSFTQGVKEQFF
v_gene: TRBV7-2; j_gene: TRBJ2-7; CDR3aa: CASSLLAGVSSYEQYF
v_gene: TRBV28; j_gene: TRBJ2-7; CDR3aa: CASSLSEPTGGEQYF
v_gene: TRBV6-5; j_gene: TRBJ2-5; CDR3aa: CASSYGGVGETQYF
v_gene: TRBV2; j_gene: TRBJ1-2; CDR3aa: CASRQGRHYGYTF
v_gene: TRBV14; j_gene: TRBJ1-1; CDR3aa: CASSQLEMNTEAFF
v_gene: TRBV24-1; j_gene: TRBJ2-3; CDR3aa: CATSDVGGSTDTQYF
v_gene: TRBV5-1; j_gene: TRBJ2-7; CDR3aa: CASSLDPASGSSYEQYF
v_gene: TRBV19; j_gene: TRBJ1-5; CDR3aa: CASSIGIGSQPQHF
v_gene: TRBV7-3; j_gene: TRBJ2-5; CDR3aa: CASSPLGRLGEGETQYF
v_gene: TRBV10-2; j_gene: TRBJ1-1; CDR3aa: CASAGQGTEAFF
v_gene: TRBV18; j_gene: TRBJ2-1; CDR3aa: CASSRSGQGSDEQFF
v_gene: TRBV27; j_gene: TRBJ2-7; CDR3aa: CASSRTAQSSYEQYF
v_gene: TRBV27; j_gene: TRBJ2-7; CDR3aa: CASSLLGDSSRSYEQYF
v_gene: TRBV7-8; j_gene: TRBJ1-1; CDR3aa: CASSGGTANTEAFF
v_gene: TRBV9; j_gene: TRBJ2-5; CDR3aa: CASSQDGRYGVQYF
v_gene: TRBV12-3/TRBV12-4; j_gene: TRBJ1-1; CDR3aa: CASSWGDAEAFF
v_gene: TRBV6-5; j_gene: TRBJ1-4; CDR3aa: CASTRDRDLEKLFF
v_gene: TRBV19; j_gene: TRBJ2-3; CDR3aa: CASSSDSTDTQYF
v_gene: TRBV30; j_gene: TRBJ2-5; CDR3aa: CAWSVPGQETQYF
v_gene: TRBV14; j_gene: TRBJ2-2; CDR3aa: CASSQAGRTGELFF
v_gene: TRBV6-1; j_gene: TRBJ1-1; CDR3aa: CASSETDSRSEAFF
v_gene: TRBV28; j_gene: TRBJ2-2; CDR3aa: CASSFGGTGLGGELFF
v_gene: TRBV6-1; j_gene: TRBJ1-5; CDR3aa: CASSDLRRDQPQHF
v_gene: TRBV2; j_gene: TRBJ1-5; CDR3aa: CASSGQGGQPQHF
v_gene: TRBV5-1; j_gene: TRBJ2-5; CDR3aa: CASSLEARETQYF
v_gene: TRBV6-5; j_gene: TRBJ1-1; CDR3aa: CASNTGQKLNTEAFF
v_gene: TRBV6-5; j_gene: TRBJ1-2; CDR3aa: CASSYMDRGGGYTF
v_gene: TRBV14; j_gene: TRBJ2-7; CDR3aa: CASSQTGYEQYF
v_gene: TRBV3-1/TRBV3-2; j_gene: TRBJ1-4; CDR3aa: CASSPRRGTLNEKLFF
v_gene: TRBV27; j_gene: TRBJ1-5; CDR3aa: CASSRSPPGGTNNQPQHF
v_gene: TRBV30; j_gene: TRBJ1-6; CDR3aa: CAWSRTTRNSPLHF
v_gene: TRBV12-5; j_gene: TRBJ2-6; CDR3aa: CASGLDFRDLAGANVLTF
v_gene: TRBV10-3; j_gene: TRBJ1-2; CDR3aa: CAISLRRDNDYGYTF
v_gene: TRBV9; j_gene: TRBJ2-7; CDR3aa: CASSGPGQGGSYEQYF
v_gene: TRBV24-1; j_gene: TRBJ1-2; CDR3aa: CAISADRNDGYTF
v_gene: TRBV5-1; j_gene: TRBJ2-5; CDR3aa: CASSLPGRGETQYF
v_gene: TRBV7-2; j_gene: TRBJ2-2; CDR3aa: CASSFRKTGDTGELFF
v_gene: TRBV18; j_gene: TRBJ1-5; CDR3aa: CASSPQGKLNQPQHF
v_gene: TRBV29-1; j_gene: TRBJ1-4; CDR3aa: CSAGTVATNEKLFF
v_gene: TRBV19; j_gene: TRBJ2-7; CDR3aa: CASSIRSGGSYEQYF
v_gene: TRBV10-3; j_gene: TRBJ2-1; CDR3aa: CAISEGSGSVDEQFF
v_gene: TRBV6-1; j_gene: TRBJ1-2; CDR3aa: CASSEALGVVGYTF
v_gene: TRBV5-1; j_gene: TRBJ1-5; CDR3aa: CASSLGSGDQPQHF
v_gene: TRBV18; j_gene: TRBJ2-1; CDR3aa: CASSPQGLAGQGNHNEQFF
v_gene: TRBV6-5; j_gene: TRBJ1-2; CDR3aa: CASRPPGFNYGYTF
v_gene: TRBV6-5; j_gene: TRBJ2-1; CDR3aa: CASALDPDREQFF
v_gene: TRBV5-1; j_gene: TRBJ2-3; CDR3aa: CASSLGHPDTDTQYF
v_gene: TRBV5-4; j_gene: TRBJ2-5; CDR3aa: CASSFTSEETQYF
v_gene: TRBV27; j_gene: TRBJ2-3; CDR3aa: CASSSVYTQYF
v_gene: TRBV30; j_gene: TRBJ2-3; CDR3aa: CAWSLTGTSGAGDTQYF
v_gene: TRBV6-6; j_gene: TRBJ1-6; CDR3aa: CASSYSPGESPLHF
v_gene: TRBV7-9; j_gene: TRBJ1-3; CDR3aa: CASSLPGAGNTIYF
v_gene: TRBV5-5; j_gene: TRBJ1-3; CDR3aa: CASSFTDSGNTIYF
v_gene: TRBV5-1; j_gene: TRBJ2-7; CDR3aa: CASSLAQSREQYF
v_gene: TRBV4-2; j_gene: TRBJ1-5; CDR3aa: CASSQVGSGQPQHF
v_gene: TRBV11-1; j_gene: TRBJ1-1; CDR3aa: CASSFRNTEAFF
v_gene: TRBV10-3; j_gene: TRBJ2-1; CDR3aa: CAISPKYNEQFF
v_gene: TRBV11-3; j_gene: TRBJ1-1; CDR3aa: CASSFGTNTEAFF